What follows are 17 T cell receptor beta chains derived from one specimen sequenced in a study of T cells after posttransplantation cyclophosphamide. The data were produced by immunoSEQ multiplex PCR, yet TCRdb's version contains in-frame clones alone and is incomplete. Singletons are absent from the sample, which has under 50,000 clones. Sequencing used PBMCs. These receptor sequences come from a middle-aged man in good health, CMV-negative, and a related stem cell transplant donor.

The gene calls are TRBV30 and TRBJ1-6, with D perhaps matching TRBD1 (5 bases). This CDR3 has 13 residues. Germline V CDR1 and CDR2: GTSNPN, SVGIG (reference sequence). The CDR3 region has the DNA TGTGCATCGACTCAGGGTTACAATTCACCCCTCCACTTT. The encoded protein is CASTQGYNSPLHF.

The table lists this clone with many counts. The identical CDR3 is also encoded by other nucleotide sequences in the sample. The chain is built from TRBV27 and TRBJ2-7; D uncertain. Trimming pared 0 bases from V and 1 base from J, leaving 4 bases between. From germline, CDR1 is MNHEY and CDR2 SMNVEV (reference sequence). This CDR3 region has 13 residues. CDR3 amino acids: CASSLSRSYEQYF. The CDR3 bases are TGTGCCAGCAGTTTATCGCGGTCCTACGAGCAGTACTTC.

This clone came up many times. The DNA of the CDR3 is TGTGCCAGCAGCATACACAGGGTTCTCGACGAGCAGTACTTC. Amino acid sequence: CASSIHRVLDEQYF. The chain links TRBV21-1 to TRBJ2-7; the tabulated D call, TRBD1, remains unverified against the DNA. TRBV21-1 is listed as a pseudogene. The CDR3 extends over 14 amino acids.

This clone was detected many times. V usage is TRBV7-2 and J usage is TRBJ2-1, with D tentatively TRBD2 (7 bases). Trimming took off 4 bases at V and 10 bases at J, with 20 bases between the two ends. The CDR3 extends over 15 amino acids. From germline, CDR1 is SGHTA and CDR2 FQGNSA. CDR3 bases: TGTGCCAGCAGCTCCTTTAGGGCGGGGGCAGGAGAGCAGTTCTTC. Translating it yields CASSSFRAGAGEQFF. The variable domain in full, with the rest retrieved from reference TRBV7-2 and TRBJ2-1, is GAGVSQSPSNKVTEKGKDVELRCDPISGHTALYWYRQSLGQGLEFLIYFQGNSAPDKSGLPSDRFSAERTGGSVSTLTIQRTQQEDSAVYLCASSSFRAGAGEQFFGPGTRLTVL.

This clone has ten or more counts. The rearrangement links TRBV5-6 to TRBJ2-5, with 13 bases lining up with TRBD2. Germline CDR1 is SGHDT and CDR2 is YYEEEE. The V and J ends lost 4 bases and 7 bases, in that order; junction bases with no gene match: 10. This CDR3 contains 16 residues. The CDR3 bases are TGTGCCAGCAGCACCGTAGGACTAGCGGGAGCAGGGACCCAGTACTTC. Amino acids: CASSTVGLAGAGTQYF. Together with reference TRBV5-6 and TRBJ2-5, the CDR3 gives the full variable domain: DAGVTQSPTHLIKTRGQQVTLRCSPKSGHDTVSWYQQALGQGPQFIFQYYEEEERQRGNFPDRFSGHQFPNYSSELNVNALLLGDSALYLCASSTVGLAGAGTQYFGPGTRLLVL.

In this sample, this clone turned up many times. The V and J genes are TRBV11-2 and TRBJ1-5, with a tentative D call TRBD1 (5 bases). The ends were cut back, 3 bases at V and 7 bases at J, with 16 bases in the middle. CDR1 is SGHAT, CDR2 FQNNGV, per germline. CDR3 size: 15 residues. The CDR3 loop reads CASSLARGVGQPQHF. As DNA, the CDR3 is TGTGCCAGCAGCTTGGCCCGGGGGGTCGGGCAGCCCCAGCATTTT.

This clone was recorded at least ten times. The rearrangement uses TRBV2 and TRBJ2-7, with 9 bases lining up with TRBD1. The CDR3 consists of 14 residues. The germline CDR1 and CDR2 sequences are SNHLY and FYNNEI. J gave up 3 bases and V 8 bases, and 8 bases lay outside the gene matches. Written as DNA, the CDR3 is TGTGCCAGCCATAAACCGGGACAGGGCTACGAGCAGTACTTC. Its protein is CASHKPGQGYEQYF.

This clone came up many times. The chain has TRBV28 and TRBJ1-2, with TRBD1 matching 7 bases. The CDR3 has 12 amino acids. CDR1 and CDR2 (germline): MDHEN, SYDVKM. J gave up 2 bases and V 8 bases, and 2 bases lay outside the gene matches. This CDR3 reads CASWGQNYGYTF. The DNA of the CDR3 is TGTGCCAGCTGGGGACAGAACTATGGCTACACCTTC.

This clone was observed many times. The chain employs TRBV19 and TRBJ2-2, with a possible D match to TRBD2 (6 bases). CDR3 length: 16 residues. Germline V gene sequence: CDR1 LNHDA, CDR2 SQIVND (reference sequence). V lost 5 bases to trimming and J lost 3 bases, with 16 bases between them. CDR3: CASSPLGGADTGELFF. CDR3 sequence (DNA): TGTGCCAGTAGTCCCCTGGGGGGAGCAGACACCGGGGAGCTGTTTTTT.

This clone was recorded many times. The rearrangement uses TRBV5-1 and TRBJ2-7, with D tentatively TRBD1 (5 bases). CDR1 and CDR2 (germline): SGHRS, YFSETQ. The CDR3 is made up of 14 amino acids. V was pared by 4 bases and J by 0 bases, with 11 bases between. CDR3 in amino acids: CASSPQATSYEQYF. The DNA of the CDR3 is TGCGCCAGCAGCCCACAGGCCACCTCCTACGAGCAGTACTTC.

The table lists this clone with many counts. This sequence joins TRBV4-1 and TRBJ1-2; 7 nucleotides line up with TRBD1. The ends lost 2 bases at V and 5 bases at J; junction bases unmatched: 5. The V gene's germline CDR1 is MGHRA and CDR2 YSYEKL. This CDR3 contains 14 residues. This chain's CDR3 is CASSQRTGTYGYTF. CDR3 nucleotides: TGCGCCAGCAGCCAACGGACAGGAACTTATGGCTACACCTTC.

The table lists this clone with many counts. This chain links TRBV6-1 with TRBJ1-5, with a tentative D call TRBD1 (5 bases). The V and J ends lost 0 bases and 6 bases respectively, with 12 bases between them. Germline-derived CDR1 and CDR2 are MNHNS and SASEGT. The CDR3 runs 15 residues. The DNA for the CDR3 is TGTGCCAGCAGTGAAGCTGGCAGGGTCCTTCAGCCCCAGCATTTT. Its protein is CASSEAGRVLQPQHF.

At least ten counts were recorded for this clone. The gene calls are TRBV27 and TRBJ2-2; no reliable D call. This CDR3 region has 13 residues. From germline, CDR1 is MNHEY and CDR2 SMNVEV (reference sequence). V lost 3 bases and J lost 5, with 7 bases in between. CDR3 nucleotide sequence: TGTGCCAGCAGTTTTCGTCTTACCGGGGAGCTGTTTTTT. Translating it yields CASSFRLTGELFF.

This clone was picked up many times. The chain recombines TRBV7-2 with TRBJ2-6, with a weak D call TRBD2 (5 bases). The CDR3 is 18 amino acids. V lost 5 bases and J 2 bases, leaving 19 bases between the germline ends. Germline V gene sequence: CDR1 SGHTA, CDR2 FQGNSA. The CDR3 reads CASSPLVGKAAGANVLTF. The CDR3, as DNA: TGTGCCAGCAGCCCTCTTGTCGGGAAGGCGGCTGGGGCCAACGTCCTGACTTTC.

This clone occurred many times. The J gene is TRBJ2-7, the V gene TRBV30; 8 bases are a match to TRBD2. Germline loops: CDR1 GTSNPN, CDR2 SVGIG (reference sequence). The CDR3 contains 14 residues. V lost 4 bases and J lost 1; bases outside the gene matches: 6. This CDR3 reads CAWMPGGVSYEQYF. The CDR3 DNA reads TGTGCCTGGATGCCGGGGGGGGTTTCCTACGAGCAGTACTTC.

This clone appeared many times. CDR3 in DNA: TGTGCCAGCACAAGAATTGGACTACTCTCCTACAATGAGCAGTTCTTC. This encodes CASTRIGLLSYNEQFF. V gene TRBV28 combines with J gene TRBJ2-1, with D possibly being TRBD2 (6 bases). The V end was cut by 7 bases, the J end by 0 bases, with 16 bases between. Germline values: CDR1 MDHEN, CDR2 SYDVKM. CDR3 length: 16 amino acids. Combining the CDR3 with reference TRBV28 and TRBJ2-1 gives the whole variable domain DVKVTQSSRYLVKRTGEKVFLECVQDMDHENMFWYRQDPGLGLRLIYFSYDVKMKEKGDIPEGYSVSREKKERFSLILESASTNQTSMYLCASTRIGLLSYNEQFFGPGTRLTVL.

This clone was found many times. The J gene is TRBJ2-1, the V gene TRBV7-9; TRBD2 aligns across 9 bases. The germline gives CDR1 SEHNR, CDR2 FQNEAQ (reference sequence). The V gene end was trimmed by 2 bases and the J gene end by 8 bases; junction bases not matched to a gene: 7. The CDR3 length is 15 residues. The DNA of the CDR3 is TGTGCCAGCAGCTTACAAGCGGGAGGCCGGGATGAGCAGTTCTTC. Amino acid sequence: CASSLQAGGRDEQFF.